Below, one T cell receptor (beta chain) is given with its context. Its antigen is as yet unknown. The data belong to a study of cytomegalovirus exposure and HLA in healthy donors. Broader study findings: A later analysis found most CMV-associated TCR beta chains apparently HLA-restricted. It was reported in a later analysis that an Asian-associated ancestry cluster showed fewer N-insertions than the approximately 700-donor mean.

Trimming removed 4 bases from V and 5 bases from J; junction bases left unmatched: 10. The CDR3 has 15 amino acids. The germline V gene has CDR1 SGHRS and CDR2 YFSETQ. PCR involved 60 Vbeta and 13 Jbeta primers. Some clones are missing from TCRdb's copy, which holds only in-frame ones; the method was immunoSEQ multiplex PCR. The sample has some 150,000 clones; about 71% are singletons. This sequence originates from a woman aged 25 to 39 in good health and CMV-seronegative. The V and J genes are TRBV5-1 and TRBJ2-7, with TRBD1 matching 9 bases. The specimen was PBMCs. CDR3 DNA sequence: TGCGCCAGCAGCGCCCGACAGGGGGATCGGGACGAGCAGTACTTC. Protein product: CASSARQGDRDEQYF.